This record covers a single T cell receptor beta chain. As yet, its antigen is unknown. These data are taken from a study of shared clonotypes between healthy human individuals. CD45RA+ naive and CD45RA-negative memory subsets were separated from CD4+ cells. Several immunoSEQ 96-well plates shared each subset's DNA, each plate a replicate. The repertoire was sequenced with immunoSEQ multiplex PCR; TCRdb's copy has only in-frame clones and lacks some. The data hold roughly 2 million clones, with about 94% observed a single time. Points from the study as a whole: A handful of donors shared approximately 5% of their naive CD4 clonotypes. Non-shared clonotypes showed lower generation probabilities than clonotypes common to all four donors.

Losses at the gene ends were 6 bases for V and 4 bases for J; bases not matched to a gene: 14. Germline V gene sequence: CDR1 LNHDA, CDR2 SQIVND (reference sequence). The CDR3 length is 17 residues. The rearrangement joins TRBV19 to TRBJ2-3; 9 bases match TRBD2. This clonotype was sampled from a man between 18 and 29 years old in good health. The sequenced sample consisted of naive CD4+ T cells sorted from blood. As for subset: CD45RA+ positively selected. The CDR3: CASSIHRLADGADTQYF. CDR3 DNA sequence: TGTGCCAGTAGCATTCACAGACTAGCGGACGGAGCAGATACGCAGTATTTT.